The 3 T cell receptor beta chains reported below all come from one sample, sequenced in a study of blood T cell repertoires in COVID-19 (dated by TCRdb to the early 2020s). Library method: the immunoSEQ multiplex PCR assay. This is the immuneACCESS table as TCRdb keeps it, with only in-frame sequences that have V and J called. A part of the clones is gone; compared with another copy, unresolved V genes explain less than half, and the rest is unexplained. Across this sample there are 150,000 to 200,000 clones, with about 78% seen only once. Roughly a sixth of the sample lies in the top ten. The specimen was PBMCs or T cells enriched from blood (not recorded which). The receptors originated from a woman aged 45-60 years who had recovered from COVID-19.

The CDR3 loop is CASSPTGVTEAFF. The CDR3 DNA reads TGTGCCAGCAGTCCGACAGGGGTGACTGAAGCTTTCTTT. J is TRBJ1-1 and V is TRBV12-3 or TRBV12-4, with 8 bases identical to TRBD1. Trimming removed 5 bases from V and 5 bases from J; junction bases left unmatched: 4. The CDR3 is 13 residues long.

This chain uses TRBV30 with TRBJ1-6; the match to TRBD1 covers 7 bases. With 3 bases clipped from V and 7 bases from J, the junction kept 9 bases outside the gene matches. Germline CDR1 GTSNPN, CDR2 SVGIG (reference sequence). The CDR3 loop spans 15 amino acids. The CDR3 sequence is CAWRTGTPKNSPLHF. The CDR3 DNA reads TGTGCCTGGAGGACAGGGACACCTAAAAATTCACCCCTCCACTTT.

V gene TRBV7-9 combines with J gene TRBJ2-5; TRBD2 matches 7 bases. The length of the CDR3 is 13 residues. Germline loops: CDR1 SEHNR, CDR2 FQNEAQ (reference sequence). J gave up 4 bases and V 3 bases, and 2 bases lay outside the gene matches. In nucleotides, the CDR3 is TGTGCCAGCAGCTTGATAGCGGGAGAGACCCAGTACTTC. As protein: CASSLIAGETQYF.